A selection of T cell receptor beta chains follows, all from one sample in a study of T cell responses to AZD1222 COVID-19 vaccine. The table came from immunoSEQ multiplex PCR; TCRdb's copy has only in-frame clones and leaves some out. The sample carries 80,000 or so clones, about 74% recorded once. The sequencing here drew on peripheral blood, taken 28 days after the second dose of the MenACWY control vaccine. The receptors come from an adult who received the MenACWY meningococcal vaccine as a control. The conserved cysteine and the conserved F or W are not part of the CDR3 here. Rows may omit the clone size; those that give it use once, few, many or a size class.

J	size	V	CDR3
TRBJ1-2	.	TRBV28	ASSLTGEVYGYT
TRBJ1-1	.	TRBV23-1	ASSQSYSPYTEAF
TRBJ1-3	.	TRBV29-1	SVGDSRNTIY
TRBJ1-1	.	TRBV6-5	ASTRGTGRPEAF
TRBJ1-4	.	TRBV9	ASSVGVSTNEKLF
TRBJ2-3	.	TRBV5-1	ASSSRLAGITDTQY
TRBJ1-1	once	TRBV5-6	ASSLSTNTEAF
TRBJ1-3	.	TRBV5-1	ASSPGRAGGNTIY
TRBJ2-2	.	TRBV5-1	ASSSASGGTGELF
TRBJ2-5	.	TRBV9	ASSAPAGGEETQY
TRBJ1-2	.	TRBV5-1	ASSSNWQGAHGYT
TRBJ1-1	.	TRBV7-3	ASSLGSNTEAF
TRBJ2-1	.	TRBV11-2	ASSPQPSIAGVGEQF
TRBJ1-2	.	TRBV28	ASSTPGRRTANYGYT
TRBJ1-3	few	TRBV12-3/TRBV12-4	ASSLSFGNTIY
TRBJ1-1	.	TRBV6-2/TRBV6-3	ASSFWGTPLEAF
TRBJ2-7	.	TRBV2	ASSDGVSDEQY
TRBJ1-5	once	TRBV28	ASRHGTAGH
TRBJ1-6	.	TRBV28	ASSPGKEYSPLH
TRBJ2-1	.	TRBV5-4	ASSSPMGDSYNEQF
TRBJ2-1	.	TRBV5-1	ASSLGGTYEQF
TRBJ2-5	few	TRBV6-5	ASRPSTGVQETQY
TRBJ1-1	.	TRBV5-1	ASSLGQGGTEAF
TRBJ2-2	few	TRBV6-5	ASLNSNTGELF
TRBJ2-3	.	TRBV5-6	ASSRSTDTQY
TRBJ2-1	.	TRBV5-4	ASSPPFSGGNEQF
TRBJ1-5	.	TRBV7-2	ASSPRRGSNQPQH
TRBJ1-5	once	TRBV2	ASSEQGVQPQH
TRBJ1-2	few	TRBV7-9	ASSSSRDRGDGYGYT
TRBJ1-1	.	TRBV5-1	ASSRDRDSEAF
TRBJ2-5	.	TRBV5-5	ASSWENRETQY
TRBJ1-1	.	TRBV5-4	ASSLDTAEKAF
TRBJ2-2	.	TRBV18	ASSLTSAPSTGELF
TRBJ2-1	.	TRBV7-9	ASSRGYRITQGLAGDSAPNEQF
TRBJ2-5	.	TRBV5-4	ASSLGSRRGAIETQY
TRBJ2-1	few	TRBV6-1	ASSDRDGPNNEQF
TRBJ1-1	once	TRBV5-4	ASSTRARSQNTEAF
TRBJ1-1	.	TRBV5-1	ASSPGVRANTEAF
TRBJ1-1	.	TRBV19	ASSIDPDRGRTEAF
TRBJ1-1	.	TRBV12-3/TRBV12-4	ASSSGTAGKAF
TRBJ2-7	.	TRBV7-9	ASSSLRRPYEQY
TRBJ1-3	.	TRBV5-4	ATEEKTGNTIY
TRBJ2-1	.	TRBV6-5	ATEDRGWDNEQF
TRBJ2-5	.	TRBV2	ASTPGGPGTQY
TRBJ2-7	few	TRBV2	ASSEIAGGPYEQY
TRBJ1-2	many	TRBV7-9	ASSLAGGTNYGYT
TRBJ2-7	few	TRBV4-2	ASSLPGQGVDEQY
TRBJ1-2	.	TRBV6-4	ASSETGNYGYT